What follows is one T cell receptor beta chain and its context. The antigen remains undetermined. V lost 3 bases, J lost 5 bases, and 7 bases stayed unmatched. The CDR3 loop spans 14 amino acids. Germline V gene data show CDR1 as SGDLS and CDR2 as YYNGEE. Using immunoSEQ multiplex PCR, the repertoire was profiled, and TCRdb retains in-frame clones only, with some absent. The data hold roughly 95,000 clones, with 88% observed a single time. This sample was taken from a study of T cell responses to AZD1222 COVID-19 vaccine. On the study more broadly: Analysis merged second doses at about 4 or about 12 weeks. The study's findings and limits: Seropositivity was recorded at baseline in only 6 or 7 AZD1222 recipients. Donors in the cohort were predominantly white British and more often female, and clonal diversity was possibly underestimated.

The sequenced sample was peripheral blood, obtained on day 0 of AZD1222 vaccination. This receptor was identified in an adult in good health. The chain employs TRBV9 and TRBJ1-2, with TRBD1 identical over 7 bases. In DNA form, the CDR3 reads TGTGCCAGCAGCGCGGGACAGACTACGTATGGCTACACCTTC. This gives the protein CASSAGQTTYGYTF.